The 31 T cell receptor beta chains given below trace back to one sample, sequenced in a study of Ad26.COV2.S vaccination and SARS-CoV-2 variants. Treatment specified: roughly 18 received Ad26.COV2.S at low or high dose, single or two shots; five or six received placebo; per-sample allocation not given. Repertoires come from day 63 after the first vaccine or placebo injection. The repertoire was sequenced with immunoSEQ multiplex PCR; TCRdb's copy has only in-frame clones and lacks some. The table shows about 320,000 clones, with 86% occurring only once. Sequencing was performed on peripheral blood, taken in a trial of Ad26.COV2.S vaccine versus placebo. Receptor source: a person between 18 and 65 years old who received the Ad26.COV2.S COVID-19 vaccine or a placebo.

Here the CDR3 reads CASSLHERGTGELFF. The CDR3 bases are TGTGCCAGCAGCTTACATGAGCGGGGGACCGGGGAGCTGTTTTTT. The chain carries TRBV7-9 and TRBJ2-2; TRBD2 matches at 8 bases. The CDR3 has 15 residues. Germline trimming cut 2 bases from V and 5 bases from J; bases unmatched to any gene: 4. Per the germline V gene, CDR1 is SEHNR and CDR2 is FQNEAQ (reference sequence).

The chain links TRBV20-1 to TRBJ1-1; D not resolved. V was shortened by 6 bases and J by 1 base, with 6 bases between the two germline ends. Germline V gene data show CDR1 as DFQATT and CDR2 as SNEGSKA (reference sequence). The CDR3 spans 11 residues. The CDR3, as DNA: TGCAGTGCGGCGGCGAACACTGAAGCTTTCTTT. As protein: CSAAANTEAFF.

This rearrangement joins TRBV7-6 to TRBJ1-2, with 9 bases that match TRBD1. With 5 bases clipped from V and 8 bases from J, the junction kept 6 bases outside the gene matches. The CDR3 contains 13 residues. Germline V gives CDR1 SGHVS, CDR2 FNYEAQ. DNA for the CDR3: TGTGCCAGCAGCAGGACAGGGGTGGGAGGCTACACCTTC. Translating it yields CASSRTGVGGYTF.

The V and J genes are TRBV5-6 and TRBJ2-7; perhaps TRBD1 as D (6 bases). Germline V gene lookup returns CDR1 SGHDT and CDR2 YYEEEE. The V and J ends lost 7 bases and 1 base respectively, with 21 bases between them. CDR3 length: 16 amino acids. Written as DNA, the CDR3 is TGTGCCAGCGAGCCAAGGCCGGGACAACTTTCCTACGAGCAGTACTTC. This gives the protein CASEPRPGQLSYEQYF.

V usage is TRBV2 and J usage is TRBJ2-1, with D tentatively TRBD1 (6 bases). Trimming removed 4 bases at V and 0 bases at J, with 13 bases between. The CDR3 consists of 16 residues. Germline V gives CDR1 SNHLY, CDR2 FYNNEI. The CDR3 nucleotides are TGTGCCAGCAGTGCTTGGGGGCAGGGCTCCTACAATGAGCAGTTCTTC. Protein sequence: CASSAWGQGSYNEQFF.

The gene calls are TRBV5-1 and TRBJ1-6; tentatively, D is TRBD1 (5 bases). V dropped 0 bases and J dropped 9 bases, with 7 bases sitting between them. This CDR3 has 13 residues. Germline lookup yields CDR1 SGHRS and CDR2 YFSETQ. CDR3 sequence: CASSLERGSPLHF. DNA of the CDR3: TGCGCCAGCAGCTTGGAAAGGGGTTCACCCCTCCACTTT.

This chain joins TRBV4-3 and TRBJ1-1; D gene unclear. In germline, CDR1 is LGHNA, CDR2 YSLEER. The CDR3 extends over 16 amino acids. Trimming left V 2 bases short and J 0 bases short, with 13 bases between. This chain's CDR3 is CASSQKPAGVNTEAFF. The CDR3 DNA sequence: TGCGCCAGCAGCCAAAAGCCGGCAGGAGTGAACACTGAAGCTTTCTTT.

This clone was picked up one time. The chain carries TRBV19 and TRBJ1-1; D remains ambiguous. Germline values: CDR1 LNHDA, CDR2 SQIVND (reference sequence). There are 15 residues in the CDR3. Trimming cost V 8 bases and J 1 base, with 17 bases left between them. The CDR3 DNA reads as TGTGCCAGTGCCTCCCGGCTTTCGGGGAACACTGAAGCTTTCTTT. Translation: CASASRLSGNTEAFF.

This chain uses TRBV7-5 with TRBJ1-6. TRBV7-5 is noted as a pseudogene. CDR3 length: 15 residues. The DNA of the CDR3 is TGTGCCAGAAGCTTATTCATGGGTAAGAATTCACCCCTCCACTTT. Its translation: CARSLFMGKNSPLHF.

This clone was observed a few times. The CDR3 spells CASSALPGSSGHEQYF. As DNA, the CDR3 is TGCGCCAGCAGCGCCCTCCCCGGATCTTCTGGCCACGAGCAGTACTTC. The gene calls are TRBV5-1 and TRBJ2-7; no reliable D call. This CDR3 has 16 residues. Trimming removed 4 bases from V and 5 bases from J, with 22 bases in between. Germline-derived CDR1 and CDR2 are SGHRS and YFSETQ.

The chain employs TRBV5-1 and TRBJ1-2; possible D gene TRBD1, 6 bases. Germline V gives CDR1 SGHRS, CDR2 YFSETQ. There are 14 residues in the CDR3. V lost 2 bases and J 0 bases, leaving 8 bases between the germline ends. CDR3 coding DNA: TGCGCCAGCAGCTTACAGGGTCCTAACTATGGCTACACCTTC. Protein: CASSLQGPNYGYTF.

The chain links TRBV3-1 (or the pseudogene TRBV3-2) to TRBJ1-5, with a weak D call TRBD1 (5 bases). Trimming pared 0 bases from V and 3 bases from J, leaving 9 bases between. Per germline, CDR1 LGHDT and CDR2 YNNKEL (reference sequence). The CDR3 is made up of 15 amino acids. The chain's CDR3 is CASSQDSGTNQPQHF. The CDR3 bases are TGTGCCAGCAGCCAAGATAGCGGGACCAATCAGCCCCAGCATTTT.

This clone was seen just once. This chain connects TRBV7-9 to TRBJ2-1; no clear D. The V gene's germline CDR1 is SEHNR and CDR2 FQNEAQ (reference sequence). V dropped 3 bases and J dropped 0 bases, with 12 bases sitting between them. The CDR3 contains 16 residues. The CDR3 coding sequence is TGTGCCAGCAGCTTTTATGGGCAGGCCTCCTACAATGAGCAGTTCTTC. This translates into CASSFYGQASYNEQFF.

This chain links TRBV19 with TRBJ1-1; D ambiguous. Trimming took 3 bases from V and 0 from J, leaving 8 bases between them. The V gene's germline CDR1 is LNHDA and CDR2 SQIVND (reference sequence). The CDR3 sequence is 14 residues long. The CDR3 sequence is CASSMQHMNTEAFF. In DNA form, the CDR3 reads TGTGCCAGTAGTATGCAGCACATGAACACTGAAGCTTTCTTT.

The chain combines TRBV19 with TRBJ2-1; 8 bases agree with TRBD1. Germline V gene sequence: CDR1 LNHDA, CDR2 SQIVND (reference sequence). The junction had 7 bases not matched to a gene; V was cut back by 3 bases and J by 0 bases. CDR3 size: 17 residues. The DNA for the CDR3 is TGTGCCAGTAGTATTCGTCGGACAGGGAGCTCCTACAATGAGCAGTTCTTC. Its protein product is CASSIRRTGSSYNEQFF.

The chain uses TRBV3-1 (or the pseudogene TRBV3-2) and TRBJ2-2, with D maybe TRBD2 (5 bases). Trimming pared 5 bases from V and 7 bases from J, leaving 8 bases between. Per the germline V gene, CDR1 is LGHDT and CDR2 is YNNKEL (reference sequence). The CDR3 spans 12 residues. DNA for the CDR3: TGTGCCAGCAGCTCCGGGATCGGGGAGCTGTTTTTT. Its protein is CASSSGIGELFF.

Only a few counts were recorded for this clone. This chain links TRBV2 with TRBJ2-7; D remains unclear. Germline-derived CDR1 and CDR2 are SNHLY and FYNNEI. The CDR3 totals 12 residues. Trimming removed 6 bases at V and 1 base at J, with 7 bases between. CDR3 bases: TGTGCCAGCAGGGCCCGGTCCTACGAGCAGTACTTC. Translated: CASRARSYEQYF.

The chain is built from TRBV5-1 and TRBJ1-3; D call uncertain. V lost 4 bases and J 4 bases, leaving 15 bases between the germline ends. Germline assignment: CDR1 SGHRS and CDR2 YFSETQ. The CDR3 has 15 amino acids. The CDR3 DNA follows: TGCGCCAGCAGCCTAAACGGCGGTAACGGAAACACCATATATTTT. Its protein product is CASSLNGGNGNTIYF.

The chain couples TRBV3-1 (or the pseudogene TRBV3-2) to TRBJ1-2, with 8 bases that match TRBD1. The CDR3 is 14 residues long. Germline CDR1 and CDR2: LGHDT and YNNKEL (reference sequence). V shed 3 bases, J shed 8 bases, and the junction held 8 bases outside the gene matches. DNA of the CDR3: TGTGCCAGCAGCCACGGGACAGGTGAGGACGGCTACACCTTC. The encoded protein is CASSHGTGEDGYTF.

The V and J genes are TRBV6-6 and TRBJ2-2; D gene ambiguous. The V gene's germline CDR1 is MNHNY and CDR2 SVGAGI (reference sequence). This CDR3 is built from 14 residues. Deletions cut 3 bases from V and 1 base from J, with 6 bases between. DNA for the CDR3: TGTGCCAGCAGTTATCACGAGAACACCGGGGAGCTGTTTTTT. This sequence encodes CASSYHENTGELFF.

This clone was seen more than once but under ten times. V gene TRBV7-2 combines with J gene TRBJ1-3; possibly TRBD1 for D (6 bases). The germline gives CDR1 SGHTA, CDR2 FQGNSA. With 7 bases removed from V and 0 bases from J, the gap between germline ends came to 13 bases. The CDR3 is 15 amino acids. In DNA form, the CDR3 reads TGTGCCAGCACCGGACAGCTTAGCTCTGGAAACACCATATATTTT. This encodes CASTGQLSSGNTIYF.

The gene calls are TRBV5-6 and TRBJ1-1, with TRBD1 as a possible D gene (6 bases). The germline V gene has CDR1 SGHDT and CDR2 YYEEEE. Trimming removed 3 bases at V and 5 bases at J, with 20 bases between. The CDR3 totals 16 residues. CDR3 coding DNA: TGTGCCAGCAGCTCCCAAAACAGGGCCCGGGGGACTGAAGCTTTCTTT. Encoded protein: CASSSQNRARGTEAFF.

The gene calls are TRBV7-9 and TRBJ1-3; D is uncertain. The germline V gene encodes CDR1 SEHNR and CDR2 FQNEAQ (reference sequence). The CDR3 covers 16 residues. Trimming pared 8 bases from V and 0 bases from J, leaving 17 bases between. The CDR3: CASGRGQAHSGNTIYF. CDR3 bases: TGTGCCAGCGGGAGAGGGCAGGCGCACTCTGGAAACACCATATATTTT.

The gene calls are TRBV20-1 and TRBJ2-5; D gene ambiguous. V was cut by 3 bases and J by 5 bases, with 13 bases left in between. Germline values: CDR1 DFQATT, CDR2 SNEGSKA (reference sequence). The CDR3 runs 13 residues. The CDR3 region is CSASLGSPETQYF. The CDR3 bases are TGCAGTGCTAGTTTGGGCAGCCCGGAGACCCAGTACTTC.

In this sample, this clone turned up once. V usage is TRBV4-3 and J usage is TRBJ1-4; D is ambiguous. V shed 5 bases and J shed 7 bases, with 14 bases lying between them. The CDR3 covers 14 residues. From germline, CDR1 is LGHNA and CDR2 YSLEER. The CDR3 nucleotides read TGCGCCAGCAGCTTCCAAAGCCCGGGTGAAAAACTGTTTTTT. It yields the protein CASSFQSPGEKLFF.

The count of this clone is one. The chain has TRBV19 and TRBJ1-5; 7 nucleotides align to TRBD1. The CDR3 consists of 16 residues. Germline-derived CDR1 and CDR2 are LNHDA and SQIVND (reference sequence). V trimming: 1 base; J trimming: 4 bases; junction bases outside the gene matches: 7. In nucleotides, the CDR3 is TGTGCCAGTAGTATAGTCCGGGACAGAGGGAATCAGCCCCAGCATTTT. Amino acid sequence: CASSIVRDRGNQPQHF.

The J gene is TRBJ2-1, the V gene TRBV2; 8 bases line up with TRBD2. Germline CDR1 reads SNHLY; CDR2 reads FYNNEI. CDR3 size: 15 residues. Unmatched junction bases numbered 6, after V lost 3 bases and J lost 5 bases. The CDR3 sequence is CASSERSGGNNEQFF. The CDR3 DNA is TGTGCCAGCAGTGAGAGAAGCGGGGGCAACAATGAGCAGTTCTTC.

This chain uses TRBV15 with TRBJ1-4; 7 nucleotides match TRBD1. This CDR3 spans 15 amino acids. In germline, CDR1 is LNHNV, CDR2 YYDKDF (reference sequence). V lost 5 bases and J lost 4; bases outside the gene matches: 7. CDR3 protein: CATSGDRHYNEKLFF. CDR3 sequence (DNA): TGTGCCACCAGCGGGGACAGACATTATAATGAAAAACTGTTTTTT. Looking up the rest from reference TRBV15 and TRBJ1-4 gives the full variable domain: DAMVIQNPRYQVTQFGKPVTLSCSQTLNHNVMYWYQQKSSQAPKLLFHYYDKDFNNEADTPDNFQSRRPNTSFCFLDIRSPGLGDTAMYLCATSGDRHYNEKLFFGSGTQLSVL.

The V gene is TRBV11-2, the J gene TRBJ2-2, with 9 bases lining up with TRBD1. The CDR3 is 15 amino acids. Germline lookup yields CDR1 SGHAT and CDR2 FQNNGV. J was trimmed by 6 bases and V by 4 bases; bases with no gene match: 6. Here the CDR3 reads CASSSTGTGPGELFF. Here the CDR3 DNA reads TGTGCCAGCAGCTCCACCGGGACAGGGCCCGGGGAGCTGTTTTTT.

The chain combines TRBV30 with TRBJ2-3, with D unresolved. The CDR3 is made up of 13 amino acids. V gave up 3 bases and J gave up 2 bases, with 9 bases separating them. Germline V CDR1 and CDR2: GTSNPN, SVGIG (reference sequence). CDR3 loop: CAWRQDPTDTQYF. CDR3 coding DNA: TGTGCCTGGAGGCAGGACCCCACAGATACGCAGTATTTT.

Details on this clone: This same CDR3 is encoded by further DNA sequences in the sample. The rearrangement uses TRBV4-1 and TRBJ1-1; D gene unclear. The CDR3 is 14 amino acids. Germline V lookup: CDR1 MGHRA, CDR2 YSYEKL. V gave up 2 bases and J gave up 9 bases, with 16 bases separating them. This CDR3 is CASSQPGRTTKAFF. Here the CDR3 DNA reads TGCGCCAGCAGCCAACCAGGCCGGACGACCAAAGCTTTCTTT.